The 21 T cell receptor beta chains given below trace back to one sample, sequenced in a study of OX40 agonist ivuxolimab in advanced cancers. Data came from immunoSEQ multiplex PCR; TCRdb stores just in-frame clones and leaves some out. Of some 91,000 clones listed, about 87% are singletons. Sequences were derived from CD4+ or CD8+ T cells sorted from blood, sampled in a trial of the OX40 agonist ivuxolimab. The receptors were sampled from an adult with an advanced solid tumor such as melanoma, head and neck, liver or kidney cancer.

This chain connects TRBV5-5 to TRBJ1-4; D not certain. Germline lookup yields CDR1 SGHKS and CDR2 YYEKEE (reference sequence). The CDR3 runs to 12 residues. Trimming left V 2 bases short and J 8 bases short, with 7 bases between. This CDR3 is CASSFIMEKLFF. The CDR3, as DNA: TGTGCCAGCAGCTTCATTATGGAAAAACTGTTTTTT.

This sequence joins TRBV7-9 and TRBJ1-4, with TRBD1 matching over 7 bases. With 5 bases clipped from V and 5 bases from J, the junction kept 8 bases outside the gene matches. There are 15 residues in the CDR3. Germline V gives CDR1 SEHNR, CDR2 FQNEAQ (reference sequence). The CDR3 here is CASSPLGTENEKLFF. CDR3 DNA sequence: TGTGCCAGCAGCCCCCTCGGGACAGAGAATGAAAAACTGTTTTTT.

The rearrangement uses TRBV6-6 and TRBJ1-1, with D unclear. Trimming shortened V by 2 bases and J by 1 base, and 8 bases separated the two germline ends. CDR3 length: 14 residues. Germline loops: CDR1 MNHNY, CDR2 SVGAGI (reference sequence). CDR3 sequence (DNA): TGTGCCAGCAGTTACGAGGCGCAGAACACTGAAGCTTTCTTT. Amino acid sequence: CASSYEAQNTEAFF.

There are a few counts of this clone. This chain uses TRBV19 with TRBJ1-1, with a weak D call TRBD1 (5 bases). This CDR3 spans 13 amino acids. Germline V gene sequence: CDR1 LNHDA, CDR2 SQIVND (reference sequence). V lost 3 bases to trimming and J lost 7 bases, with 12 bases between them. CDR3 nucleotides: TGTGCCAGTAGTATTCAAGGGGATTATGAAGCTTTCTTT. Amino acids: CASSIQGDYEAFF.

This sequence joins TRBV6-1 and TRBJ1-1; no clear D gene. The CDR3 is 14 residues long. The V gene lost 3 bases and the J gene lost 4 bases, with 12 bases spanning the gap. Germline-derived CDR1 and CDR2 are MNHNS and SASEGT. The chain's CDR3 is CASSEMGSSTEAFF. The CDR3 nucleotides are TGTGCCAGCAGTGAGATGGGGAGTAGCACTGAAGCTTTCTTT.

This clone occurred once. The CDR3 coding sequence is TGTGCCAGCATCCAAAAATCGGACAGGGACTACGAGCAGTACTTC. Protein: CASIQKSDRDYEQYF. The chain carries TRBV21-1 and TRBJ2-7; the tabulated D call, TRBD1, remains unverified against the DNA. TRBV21-1 counts as a pseudogene. This CDR3 has 15 residues.

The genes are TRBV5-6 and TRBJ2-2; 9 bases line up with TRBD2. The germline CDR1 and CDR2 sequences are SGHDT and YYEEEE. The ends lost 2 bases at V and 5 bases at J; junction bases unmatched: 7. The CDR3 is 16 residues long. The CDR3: CASSFRAGGATGELFF. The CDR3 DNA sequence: TGTGCCAGCAGCTTTAGGGCGGGAGGGGCGACCGGGGAGCTGTTTTTT.

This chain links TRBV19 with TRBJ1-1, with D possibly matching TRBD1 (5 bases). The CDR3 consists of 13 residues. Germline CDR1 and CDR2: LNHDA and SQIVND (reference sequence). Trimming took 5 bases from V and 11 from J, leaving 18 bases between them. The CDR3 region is CASSDGPPREAFF. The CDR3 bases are TGTGCCAGTAGTGATGGCCCGCCCAGGGAGGCTTTCTTT.

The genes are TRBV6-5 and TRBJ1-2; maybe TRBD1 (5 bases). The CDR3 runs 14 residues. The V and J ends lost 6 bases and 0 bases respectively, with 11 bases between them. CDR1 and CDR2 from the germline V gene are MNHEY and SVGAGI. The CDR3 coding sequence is TGTGCCAGCAGCCACGGGACCGCTAACTATGGCTACACCTTC. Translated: CASSHGTANYGYTF.

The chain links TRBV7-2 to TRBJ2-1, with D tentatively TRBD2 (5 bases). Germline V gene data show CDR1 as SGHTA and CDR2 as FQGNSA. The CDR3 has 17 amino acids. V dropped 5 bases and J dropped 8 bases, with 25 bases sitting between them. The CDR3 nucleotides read TGTGCCAGCAGCCCCCAAGCGGACTCACGTATTCGGTATGAGCAGTTCTTC. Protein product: CASSPQADSRIRYEQFF.

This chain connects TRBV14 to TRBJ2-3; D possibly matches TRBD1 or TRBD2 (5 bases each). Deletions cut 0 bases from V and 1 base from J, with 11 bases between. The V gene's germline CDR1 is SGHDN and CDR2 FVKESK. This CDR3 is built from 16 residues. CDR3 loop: CASSQDGAKGTDTQYF. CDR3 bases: TGTGCCAGCAGCCAAGACGGGGCGAAAGGCACAGATACGCAGTATTTT.

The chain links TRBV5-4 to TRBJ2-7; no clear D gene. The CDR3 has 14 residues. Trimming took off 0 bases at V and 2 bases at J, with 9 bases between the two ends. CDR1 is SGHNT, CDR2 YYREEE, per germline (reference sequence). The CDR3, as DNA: TGTGCCAGCAGCTTGGCCAGGTCTACCTACGAGCAGTACTTC. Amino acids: CASSLARSTYEQYF.

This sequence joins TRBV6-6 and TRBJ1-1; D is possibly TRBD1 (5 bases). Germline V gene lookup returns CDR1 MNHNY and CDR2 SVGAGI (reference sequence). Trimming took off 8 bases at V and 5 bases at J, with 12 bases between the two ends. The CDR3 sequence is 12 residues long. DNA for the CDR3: TGTGCCAGCGGTAAGGGGCGGACTGAAGCTTTCTTT. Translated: CASGKGRTEAFF.

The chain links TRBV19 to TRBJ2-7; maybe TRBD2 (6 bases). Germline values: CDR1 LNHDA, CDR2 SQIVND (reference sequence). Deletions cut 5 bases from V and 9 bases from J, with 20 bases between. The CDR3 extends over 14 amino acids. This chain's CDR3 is CASSVGGTSKSQYF. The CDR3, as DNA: TGTGCCAGTAGTGTCGGGGGTACAAGTAAGTCGCAGTACTTC.

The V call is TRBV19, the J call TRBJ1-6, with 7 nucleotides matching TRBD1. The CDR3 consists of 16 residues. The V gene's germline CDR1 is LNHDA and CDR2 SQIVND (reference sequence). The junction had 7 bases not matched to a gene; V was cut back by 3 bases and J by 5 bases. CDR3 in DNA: TGTGCCAGTAGTATCCTACCGGGACAGAATAATTCACCCCTCCACTTT. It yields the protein CASSILPGQNNSPLHF.

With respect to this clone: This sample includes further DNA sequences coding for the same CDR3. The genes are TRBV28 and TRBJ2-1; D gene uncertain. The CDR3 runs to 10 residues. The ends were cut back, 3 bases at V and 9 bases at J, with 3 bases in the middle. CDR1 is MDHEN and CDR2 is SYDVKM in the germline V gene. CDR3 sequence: CASSLGEQFF. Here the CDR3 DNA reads TGTGCCAGCAGTTTGGGTGAGCAGTTCTTC.

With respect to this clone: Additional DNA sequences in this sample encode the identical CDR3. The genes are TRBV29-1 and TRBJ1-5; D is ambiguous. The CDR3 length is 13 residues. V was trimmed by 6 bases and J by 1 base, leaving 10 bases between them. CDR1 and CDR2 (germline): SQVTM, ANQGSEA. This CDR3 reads CSVGEGSNQPQHF. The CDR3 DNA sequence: TGCAGCGTAGGCGAGGGAAGCAATCAGCCCCAGCATTTT.

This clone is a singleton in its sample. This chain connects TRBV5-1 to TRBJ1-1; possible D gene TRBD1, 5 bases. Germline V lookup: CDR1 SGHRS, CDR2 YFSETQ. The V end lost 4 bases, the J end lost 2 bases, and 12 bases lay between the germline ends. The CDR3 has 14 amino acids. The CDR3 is CASSAGTANTEAFF. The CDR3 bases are TGCGCCAGCAGCGCCGGGACGGCTAACACTGAAGCTTTCTTT.

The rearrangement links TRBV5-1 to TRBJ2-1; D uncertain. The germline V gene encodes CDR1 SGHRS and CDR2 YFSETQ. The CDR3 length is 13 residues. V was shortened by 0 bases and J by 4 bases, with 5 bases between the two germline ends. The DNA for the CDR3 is TGCGCCAGCAGCTTGGGCGGATACAATGAGCAGTTCTTC. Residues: CASSLGGYNEQFF. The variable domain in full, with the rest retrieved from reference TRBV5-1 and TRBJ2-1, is KAGVTQTPRYLIKTRGQQVTLSCSPISGHRSVSWYQQTPGQGLQFLFEYFSETQRNKGNFPGRFSGRQFSNSRSEMNVSTLELGDSALYLCASSLGGYNEQFFGPGTRLTVL.

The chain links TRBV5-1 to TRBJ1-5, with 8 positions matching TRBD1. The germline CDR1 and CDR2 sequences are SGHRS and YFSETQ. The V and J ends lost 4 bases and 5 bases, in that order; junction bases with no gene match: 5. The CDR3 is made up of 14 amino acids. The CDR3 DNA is TGCGCCAGCAGCCCCCAGGGGGCCGATCAGCCCCAGCATTTT. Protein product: CASSPQGADQPQHF.

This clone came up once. This CDR3 reads CASSLQGEQYF. The CDR3 coding sequence is TGTGCCAGCAGCCTACAGGGAGAGCAGTACTTC. The chain links TRBV6-1 to TRBJ2-7; D perhaps matches TRBD1 (6 bases). The CDR3 is made up of 11 amino acids. The V gene lost 6 bases and the J gene lost 7 bases, with 10 bases spanning the gap. Germline V lookup: CDR1 MNHNS, CDR2 SASEGT.